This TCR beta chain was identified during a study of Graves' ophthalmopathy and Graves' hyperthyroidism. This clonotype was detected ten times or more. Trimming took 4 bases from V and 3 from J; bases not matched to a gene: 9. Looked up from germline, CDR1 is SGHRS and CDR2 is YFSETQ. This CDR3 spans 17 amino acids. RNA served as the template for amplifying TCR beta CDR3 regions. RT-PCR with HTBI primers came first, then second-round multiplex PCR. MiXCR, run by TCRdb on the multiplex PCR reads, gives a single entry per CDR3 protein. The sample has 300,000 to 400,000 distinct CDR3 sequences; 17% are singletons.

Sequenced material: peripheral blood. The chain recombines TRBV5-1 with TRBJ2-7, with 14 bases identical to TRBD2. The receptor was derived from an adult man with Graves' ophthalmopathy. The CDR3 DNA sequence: TGCGCCAGCAGCCCCGACGCCGGGACTAGCGGGAGCTACGAGCAGTACTTC. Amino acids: CASSPDAGTSGSYEQYF. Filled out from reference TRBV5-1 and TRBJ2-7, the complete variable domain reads KAGVTQTPRYLIKTRGQQVTLSCSPISGHRSVSWYQQTPGQGLQFLFEYFSETQRNKGNFPGRFSGRQFSNSRSEMNVSTLELGDSALYLCASSPDAGTSGSYEQYFGPGTRLTVT.